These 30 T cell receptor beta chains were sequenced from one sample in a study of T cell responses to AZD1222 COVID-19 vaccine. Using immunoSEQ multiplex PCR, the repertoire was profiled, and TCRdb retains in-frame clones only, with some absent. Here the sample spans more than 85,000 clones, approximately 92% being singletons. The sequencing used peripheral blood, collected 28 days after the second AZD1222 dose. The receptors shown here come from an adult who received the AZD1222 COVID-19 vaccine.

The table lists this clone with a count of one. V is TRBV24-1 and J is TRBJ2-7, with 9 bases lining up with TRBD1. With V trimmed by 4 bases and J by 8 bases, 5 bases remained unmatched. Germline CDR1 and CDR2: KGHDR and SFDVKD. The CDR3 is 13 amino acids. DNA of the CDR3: TGTGCCACCAGTGAAGGGACAGGGAGCAAGCAGTACTTC. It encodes CATSEGTGSKQYF.

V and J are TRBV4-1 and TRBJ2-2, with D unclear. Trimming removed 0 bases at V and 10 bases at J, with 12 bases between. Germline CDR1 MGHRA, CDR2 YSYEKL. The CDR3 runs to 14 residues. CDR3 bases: TGCGCCAGCAGCCAAGATAGCCCATTTTCGGAGCTGTTTTTT. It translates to CASSQDSPFSELFF.

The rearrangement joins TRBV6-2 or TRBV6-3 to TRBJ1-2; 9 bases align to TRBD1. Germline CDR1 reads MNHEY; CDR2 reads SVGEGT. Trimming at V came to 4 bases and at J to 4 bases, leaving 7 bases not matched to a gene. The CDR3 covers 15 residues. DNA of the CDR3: TGTGCCAGCAGTTCTACCCCGACAGGGGGCTATGGCTACACCTTC. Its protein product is CASSSTPTGGYGYTF.

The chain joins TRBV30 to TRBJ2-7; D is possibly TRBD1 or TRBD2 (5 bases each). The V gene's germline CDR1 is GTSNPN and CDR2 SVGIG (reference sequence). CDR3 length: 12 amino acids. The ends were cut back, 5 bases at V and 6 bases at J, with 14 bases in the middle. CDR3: CAWGTTVFEQYF. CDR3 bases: TGTGCCTGGGGGACGACTGTGTTCGAGCAGTACTTC.

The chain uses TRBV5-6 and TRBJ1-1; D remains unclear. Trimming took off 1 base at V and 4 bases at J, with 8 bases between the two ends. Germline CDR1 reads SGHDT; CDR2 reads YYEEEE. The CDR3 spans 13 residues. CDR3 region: CASSLLGFTEAFF. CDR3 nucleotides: TGTGCCAGCAGCTTGCTAGGGTTCACTGAAGCTTTCTTT.

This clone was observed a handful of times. CDR3 amino acids: CATSDPSAGGPNEQFF. CDR3 nucleotides: TGTGCCACCAGTGATCCCTCAGCGGGGGGGCCCAATGAGCAGTTCTTC. The rearrangement uses TRBV24-1 and TRBJ2-1; 10 bases align to TRBD2. This CDR3 has 16 residues. Looked up from germline, CDR1 is KGHDR and CDR2 is SFDVKD. V lost 3 bases, J lost 6 bases, and 7 bases stayed unmatched.

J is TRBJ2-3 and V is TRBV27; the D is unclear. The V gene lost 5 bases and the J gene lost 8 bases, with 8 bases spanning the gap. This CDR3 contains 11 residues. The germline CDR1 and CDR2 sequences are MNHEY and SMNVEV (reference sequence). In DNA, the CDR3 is TGTGCCAGCAGTACATTAGGTACGCAGTATTTT. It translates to CASSTLGTQYF.

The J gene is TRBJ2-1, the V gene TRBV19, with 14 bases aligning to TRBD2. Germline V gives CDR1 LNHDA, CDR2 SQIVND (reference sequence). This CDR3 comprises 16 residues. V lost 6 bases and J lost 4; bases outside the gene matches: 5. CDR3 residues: CASSRTSGGRYNEQFF. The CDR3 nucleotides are TGTGCCAGTAGCCGGACTAGCGGGGGGCGATACAATGAGCAGTTCTTC.

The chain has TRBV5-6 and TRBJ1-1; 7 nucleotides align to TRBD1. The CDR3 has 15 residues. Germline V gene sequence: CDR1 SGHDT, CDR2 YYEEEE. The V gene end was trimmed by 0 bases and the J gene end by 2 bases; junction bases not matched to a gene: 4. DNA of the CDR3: TGTGCCAGCAGCTTGGCCAGACAGGGCAACACTGAAGCTTTCTTT. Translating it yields CASSLARQGNTEAFF.

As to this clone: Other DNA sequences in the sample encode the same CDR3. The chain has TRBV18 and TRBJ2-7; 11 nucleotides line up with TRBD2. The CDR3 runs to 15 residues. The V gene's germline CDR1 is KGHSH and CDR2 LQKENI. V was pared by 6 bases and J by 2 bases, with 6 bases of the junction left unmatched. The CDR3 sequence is CASSPGLAGTYEQYF. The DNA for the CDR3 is TGTGCCAGCTCTCCCGGACTAGCGGGTACCTACGAGCAGTACTTC.

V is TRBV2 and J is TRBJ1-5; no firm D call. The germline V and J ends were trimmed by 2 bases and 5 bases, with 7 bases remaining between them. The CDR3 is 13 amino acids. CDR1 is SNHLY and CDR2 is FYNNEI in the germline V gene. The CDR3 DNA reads TGTGCCAGCAGTGAAATTTTAGATCAGCCCCAGCATTTT. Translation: CASSEILDQPQHF. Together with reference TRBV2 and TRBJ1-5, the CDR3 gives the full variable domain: EPEVTQTPSHQVTQMGQEVILRCVPISNHLYFYWYRQILGQKVEFLVSFYNNEISEKSEIFDDQFSVERPDGSNFTLKIRSTKLEDSAMYFCASSEILDQPQHFGDGTRLSIL.

CDR3 protein: CAISGQVRKGYTF. Written as DNA, the CDR3 is TGTGCCATCAGTGGACAGGTTCGGAAAGGCTACACCTTC. V usage is TRBV10-3 and J usage is TRBJ1-2; weak D call: TRBD1 (6 bases). This CDR3 has 13 amino acids. V was pared by 4 bases and J by 8 bases, with 14 bases between. CDR1 is ENHRY, CDR2 SYGVKD, per germline.

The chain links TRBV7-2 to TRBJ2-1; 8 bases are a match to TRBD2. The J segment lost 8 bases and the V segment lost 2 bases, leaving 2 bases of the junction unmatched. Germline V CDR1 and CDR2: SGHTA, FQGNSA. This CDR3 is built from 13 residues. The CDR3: CASSLRGGDEQFF. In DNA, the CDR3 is TGTGCCAGCAGCTTACGGGGGGGTGATGAGCAGTTCTTC.

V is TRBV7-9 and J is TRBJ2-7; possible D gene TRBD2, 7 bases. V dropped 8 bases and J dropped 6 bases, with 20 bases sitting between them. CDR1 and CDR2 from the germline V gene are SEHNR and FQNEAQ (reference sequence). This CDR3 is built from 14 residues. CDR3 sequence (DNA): TGTGCCAGCTCAGACGGGGGGCTTACGGGCGAGCAGTACTTC. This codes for CASSDGGLTGEQYF.

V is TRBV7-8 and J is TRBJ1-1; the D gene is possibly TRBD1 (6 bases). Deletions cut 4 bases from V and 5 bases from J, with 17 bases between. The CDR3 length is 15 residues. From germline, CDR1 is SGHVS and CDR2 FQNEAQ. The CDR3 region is CASSSRGGRWTEAFF. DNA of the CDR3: TGTGCCAGCAGCTCGAGGGGGGGGCGATGGACTGAAGCTTTCTTT.

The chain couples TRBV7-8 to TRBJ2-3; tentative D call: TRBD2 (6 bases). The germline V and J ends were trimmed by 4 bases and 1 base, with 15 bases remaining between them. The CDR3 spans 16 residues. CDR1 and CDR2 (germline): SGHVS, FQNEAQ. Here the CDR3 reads CASSSSRASGTDTQYF. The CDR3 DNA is TGTGCCAGCAGCTCGAGCAGGGCTAGCGGCACAGATACGCAGTATTTT.

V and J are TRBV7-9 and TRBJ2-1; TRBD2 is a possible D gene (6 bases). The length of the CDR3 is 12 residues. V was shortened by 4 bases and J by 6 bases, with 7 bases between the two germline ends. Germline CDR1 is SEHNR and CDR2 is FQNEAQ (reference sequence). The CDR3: CASSSTSNEQFF. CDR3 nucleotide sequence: TGTGCCAGCAGCTCGACTAGCAATGAGCAGTTCTTC.

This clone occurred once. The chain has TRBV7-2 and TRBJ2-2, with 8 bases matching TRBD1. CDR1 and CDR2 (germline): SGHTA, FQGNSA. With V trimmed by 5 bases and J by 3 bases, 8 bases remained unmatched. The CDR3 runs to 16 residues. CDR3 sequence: CASSKDSGGYTGELFF. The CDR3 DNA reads TGTGCCAGCAGCAAGGACTCAGGGGGCTACACCGGGGAGCTGTTTTTT.

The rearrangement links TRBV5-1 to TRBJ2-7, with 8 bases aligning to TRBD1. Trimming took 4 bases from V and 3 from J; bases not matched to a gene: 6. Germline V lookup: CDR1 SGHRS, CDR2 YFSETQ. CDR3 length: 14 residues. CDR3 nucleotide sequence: TGCGCCAGCAGCGCGACAGGGGATCTCTACGAGCAGTACTTC. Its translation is CASSATGDLYEQYF.

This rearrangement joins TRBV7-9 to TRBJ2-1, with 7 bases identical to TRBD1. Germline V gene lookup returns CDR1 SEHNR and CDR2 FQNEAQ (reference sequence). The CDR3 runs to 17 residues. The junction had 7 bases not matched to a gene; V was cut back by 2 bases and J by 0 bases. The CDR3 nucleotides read TGTGCCAGCAGCTTAAACAGGGGACAGAGCTCCTACAATGAGCAGTTCTTC. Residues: CASSLNRGQSSYNEQFF.

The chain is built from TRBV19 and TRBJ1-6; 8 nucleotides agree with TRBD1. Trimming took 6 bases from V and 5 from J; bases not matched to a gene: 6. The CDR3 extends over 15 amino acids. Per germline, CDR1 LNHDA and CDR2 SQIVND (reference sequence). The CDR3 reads CASRDLTGDNSPLHF. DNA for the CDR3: TGTGCCAGTAGGGACCTGACAGGGGATAATTCACCCCTCCACTTT. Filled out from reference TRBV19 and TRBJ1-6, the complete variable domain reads DGGITQSPKYLFRKEGQNVTLSCEQNLNHDAMYWYRQDPGQGLRLIYYSQIVNDFQKGDIAEGYSVSREKKESFPLTVTSAQKNPTAFYLCASRDLTGDNSPLHFGNGTRLTVT.

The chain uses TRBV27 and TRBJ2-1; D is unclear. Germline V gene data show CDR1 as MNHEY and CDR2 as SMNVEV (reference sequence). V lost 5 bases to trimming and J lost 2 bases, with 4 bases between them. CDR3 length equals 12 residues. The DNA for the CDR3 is TGTGCCAGCAGTCCAACCTACAATGAGCAGTTCTTC. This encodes CASSPTYNEQFF.

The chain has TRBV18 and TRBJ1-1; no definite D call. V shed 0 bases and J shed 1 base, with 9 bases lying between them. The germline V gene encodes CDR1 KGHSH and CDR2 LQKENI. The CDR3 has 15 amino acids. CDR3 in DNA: TGTGCCAGCTCACCACCGTCGGGTCGGAACACTGAAGCTTTCTTT. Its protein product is CASSPPSGRNTEAFF.

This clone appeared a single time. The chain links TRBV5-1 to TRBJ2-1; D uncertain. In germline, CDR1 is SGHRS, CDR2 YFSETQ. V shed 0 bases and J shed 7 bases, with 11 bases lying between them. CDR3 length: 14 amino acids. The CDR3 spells CASSLGLVANEQFF. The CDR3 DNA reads TGCGCCAGCAGCTTGGGGTTGGTGGCTAATGAGCAGTTCTTC.

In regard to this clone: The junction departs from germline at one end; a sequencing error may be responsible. The CDR3 DNA sequence: TGTGCCAGCAGCCCGGGGGGGGGATATTACAATGCGCAGTTCTTC. The encoded protein is CASSPGGGYYNAQFF. J is TRBJ2-1 and V is TRBV5-4; 8 nucleotides line up with TRBD2. Germline values: CDR1 SGHNT, CDR2 YYREEE (reference sequence). This CDR3 contains 15 residues.

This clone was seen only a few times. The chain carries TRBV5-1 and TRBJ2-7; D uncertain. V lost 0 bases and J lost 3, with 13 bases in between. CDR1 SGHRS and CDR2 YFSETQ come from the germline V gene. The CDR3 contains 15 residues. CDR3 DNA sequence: TGCGCCAGCAGCTTGGAAGGGTTGAAACTCTACGAGCAGTACTTC. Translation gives CASSLEGLKLYEQYF.

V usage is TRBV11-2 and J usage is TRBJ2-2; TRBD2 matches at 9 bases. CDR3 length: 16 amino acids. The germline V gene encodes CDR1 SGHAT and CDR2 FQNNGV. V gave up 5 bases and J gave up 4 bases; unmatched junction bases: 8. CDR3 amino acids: CASSPRAGGPTGELFF. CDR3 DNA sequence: TGTGCCAGCAGCCCCAGGGCGGGGGGGCCCACCGGGGAGCTGTTTTTT.

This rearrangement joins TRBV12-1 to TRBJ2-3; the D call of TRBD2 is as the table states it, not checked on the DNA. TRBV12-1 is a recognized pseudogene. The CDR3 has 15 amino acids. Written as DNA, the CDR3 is TGTGCCAGCAGGGGAGCCAGCGGGGTTCTAGATACGCAGTATTTT. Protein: CASRGASGVLDTQYF.

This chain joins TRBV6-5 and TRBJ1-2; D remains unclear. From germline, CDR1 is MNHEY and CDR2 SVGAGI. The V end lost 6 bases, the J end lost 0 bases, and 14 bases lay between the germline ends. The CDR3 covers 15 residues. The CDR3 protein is CASSLYVTANYGYTF. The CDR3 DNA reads TGTGCCAGCAGCCTTTACGTCACAGCTAACTATGGCTACACCTTC.

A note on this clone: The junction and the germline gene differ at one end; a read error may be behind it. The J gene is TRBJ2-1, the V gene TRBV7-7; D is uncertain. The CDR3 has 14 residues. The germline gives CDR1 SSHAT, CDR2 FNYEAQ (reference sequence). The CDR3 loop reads CASSPARSYNEQFF. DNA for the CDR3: TGTGCTAGCAGCCCCGCTCGCTCCTACAATGAGCAGTTCTTC.